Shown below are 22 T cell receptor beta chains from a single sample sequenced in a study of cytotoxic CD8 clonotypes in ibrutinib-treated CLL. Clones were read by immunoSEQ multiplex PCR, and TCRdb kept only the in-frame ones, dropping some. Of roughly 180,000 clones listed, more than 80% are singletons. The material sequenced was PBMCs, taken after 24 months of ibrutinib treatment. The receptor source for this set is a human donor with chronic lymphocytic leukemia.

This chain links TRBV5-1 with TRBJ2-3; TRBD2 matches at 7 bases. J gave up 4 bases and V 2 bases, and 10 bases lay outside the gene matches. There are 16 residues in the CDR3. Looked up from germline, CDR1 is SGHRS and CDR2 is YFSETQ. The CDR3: CASSLVGGEGPDTQYF. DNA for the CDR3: TGCGCCAGCAGCTTAGTGGGCGGGGAGGGCCCAGATACGCAGTATTTT.

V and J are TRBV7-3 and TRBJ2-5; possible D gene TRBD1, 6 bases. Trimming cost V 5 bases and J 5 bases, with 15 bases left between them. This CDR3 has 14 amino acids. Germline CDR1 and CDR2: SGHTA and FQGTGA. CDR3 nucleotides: TGTGCCAGCAGCCCGGGACACAGGGTCGAGACCCAGTACTTC. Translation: CASSPGHRVETQYF. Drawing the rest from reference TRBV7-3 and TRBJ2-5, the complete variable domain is GAGVSQTPSNKVTEKGKYVELRCDPISGHTALYWYRQSLGQGPEFLIYFQGTGAADDSGLPNDRFFAVRPEGSVSTLKIQRTERGDSAVYLCASSPGHRVETQYFGPGTRLLVL.

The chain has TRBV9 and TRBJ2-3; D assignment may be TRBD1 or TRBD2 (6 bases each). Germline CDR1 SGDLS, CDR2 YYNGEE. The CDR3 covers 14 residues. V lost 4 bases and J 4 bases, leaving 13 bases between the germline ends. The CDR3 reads CASSPGGGPDTQYF. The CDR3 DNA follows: TGTGCCAGCAGCCCAGGTGGGGGGCCAGATACGCAGTATTTT.

The CDR3 DNA reads TGTGCCAGCAGCAAAGGAAGAGGGGGCGGAATTTCCTCTGGGGCCAACGTCCTGACTTTC. Amino acids: CASSKGRGGGISSGANVLTF. This chain uses TRBV21-1 with TRBJ2-6; TRBD1 was called by the table and not checked on the DNA. TRBV21-1 is a pseudogene. This CDR3 region has 20 residues.

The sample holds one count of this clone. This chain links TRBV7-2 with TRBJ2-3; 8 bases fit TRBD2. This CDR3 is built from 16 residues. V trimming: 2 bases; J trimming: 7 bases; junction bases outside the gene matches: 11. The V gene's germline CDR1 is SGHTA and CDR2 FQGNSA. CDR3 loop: CASSLSRAGGTNTQYF. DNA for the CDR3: TGTGCCAGCAGCTTAAGTCGTGCGGGGGGAACAAATACGCAGTATTTT.

As DNA, the CDR3 is TGTGCCAGCAGCTTAGGTACAGGGCCGCTGTCCCGAGGGACCCAGTACTTC. This translates into CASSLGTGPLSRGTQYF. The genes are TRBV7-9 and TRBJ2-5, with D perhaps TRBD1 (6 bases). The CDR3 spans 17 residues. Germline CDR1 and CDR2: SEHNR and FQNEAQ (reference sequence). V was pared by 1 base and J by 7 bases, with 22 bases between.

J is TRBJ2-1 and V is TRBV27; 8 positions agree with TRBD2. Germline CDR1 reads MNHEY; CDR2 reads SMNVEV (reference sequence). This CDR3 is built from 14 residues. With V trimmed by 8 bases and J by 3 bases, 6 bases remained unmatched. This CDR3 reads CASRRGAGYNEQFF. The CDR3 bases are TGTGCCAGCCGGCGGGGGGCGGGCTACAATGAGCAGTTCTTC.

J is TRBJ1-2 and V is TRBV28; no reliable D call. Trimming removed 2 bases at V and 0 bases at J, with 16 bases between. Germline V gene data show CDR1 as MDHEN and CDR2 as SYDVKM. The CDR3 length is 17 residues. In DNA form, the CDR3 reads TGTGCCAGCAGTTTAGATAGAGGGAAAGTAGCTAACTATGGCTACACCTTC. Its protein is CASSLDRGKVANYGYTF.

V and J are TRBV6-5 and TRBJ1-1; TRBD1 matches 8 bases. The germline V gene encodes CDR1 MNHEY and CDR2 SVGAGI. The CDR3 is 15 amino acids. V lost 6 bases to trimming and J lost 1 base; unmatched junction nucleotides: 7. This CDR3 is CASRTTGASNTEAFF. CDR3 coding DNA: TGTGCCAGCAGAACGACAGGGGCATCGAACACTGAAGCTTTCTTT.

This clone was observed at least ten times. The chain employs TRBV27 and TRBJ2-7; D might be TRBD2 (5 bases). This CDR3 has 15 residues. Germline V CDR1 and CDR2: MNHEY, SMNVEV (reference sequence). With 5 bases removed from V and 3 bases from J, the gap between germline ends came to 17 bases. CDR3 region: CASSIAGGGDYEQYF. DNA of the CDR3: TGTGCCAGCAGTATTGCAGGTGGAGGCGACTACGAGCAGTACTTC.

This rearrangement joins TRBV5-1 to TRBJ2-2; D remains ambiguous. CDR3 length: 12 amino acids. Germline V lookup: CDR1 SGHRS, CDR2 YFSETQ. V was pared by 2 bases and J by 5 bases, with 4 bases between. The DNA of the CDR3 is TGCGCCAGCAGCTTAGCAACCGGGGAGCTGTTTTTT. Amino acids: CASSLATGELFF.

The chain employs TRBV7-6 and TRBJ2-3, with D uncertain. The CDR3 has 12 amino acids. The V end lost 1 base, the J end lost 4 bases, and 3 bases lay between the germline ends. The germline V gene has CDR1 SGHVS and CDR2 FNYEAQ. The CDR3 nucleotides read TGTGCCAGCAGCTTAGGTCCAGATACGCAGTATTTT. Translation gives CASSLGPDTQYF.

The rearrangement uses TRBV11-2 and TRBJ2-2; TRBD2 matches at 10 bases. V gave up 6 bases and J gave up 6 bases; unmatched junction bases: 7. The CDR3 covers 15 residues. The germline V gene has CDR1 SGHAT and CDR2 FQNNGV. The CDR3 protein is CASREPGTSAGELFF. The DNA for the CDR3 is TGTGCCAGCAGAGAACCCGGGACTAGCGCCGGGGAGCTGTTTTTT.

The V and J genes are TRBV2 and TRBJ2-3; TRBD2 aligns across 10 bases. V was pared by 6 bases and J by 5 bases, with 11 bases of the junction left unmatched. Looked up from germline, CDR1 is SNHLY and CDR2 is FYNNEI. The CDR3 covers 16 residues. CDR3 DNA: TGTGCCAGCAGCGCCGTAGCGGGGGGTCTAGGAGATACGCAGTATTTT. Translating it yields CASSAVAGGLGDTQYF.

The DNA of the CDR3 is TGTGCCAGCAGCCCCGACGGACCCTCGACTGAAGCTTTCTTT. It is translated as CASSPDGPSTEAFF. This chain uses TRBV7-3 with TRBJ1-1; no clear D gene. The CDR3 consists of 14 residues. CDR1 is SGHTA and CDR2 is FQGTGA in the germline V gene. V shed 5 bases and J shed 5 bases, with 15 bases lying between them.

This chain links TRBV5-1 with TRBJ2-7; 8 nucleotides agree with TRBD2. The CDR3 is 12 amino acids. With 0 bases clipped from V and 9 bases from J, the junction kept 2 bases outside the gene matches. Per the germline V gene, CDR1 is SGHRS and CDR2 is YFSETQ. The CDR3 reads CASSLAGRGQYF. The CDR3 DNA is TGCGCCAGCAGCTTGGCCGGGAGGGGGCAGTACTTC.

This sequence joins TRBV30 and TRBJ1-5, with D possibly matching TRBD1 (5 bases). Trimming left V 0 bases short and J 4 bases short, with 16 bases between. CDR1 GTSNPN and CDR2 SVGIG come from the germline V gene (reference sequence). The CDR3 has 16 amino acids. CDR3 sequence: CAWSVWGPQGNQPQHF. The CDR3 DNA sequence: TGTGCCTGGAGTGTATGGGGTCCCCAGGGAAATCAGCCCCAGCATTTT. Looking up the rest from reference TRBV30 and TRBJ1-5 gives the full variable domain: SQTIHQWPATLVQPVGSPLSLECTVEGTSNPNLYWYRQAAGRGLQLLFYSVGIGQISSEVPQNLSASRPQDRQFILSSKKLLLSDSGFYLCAWSVWGPQGNQPQHFGDGTRLSIL.

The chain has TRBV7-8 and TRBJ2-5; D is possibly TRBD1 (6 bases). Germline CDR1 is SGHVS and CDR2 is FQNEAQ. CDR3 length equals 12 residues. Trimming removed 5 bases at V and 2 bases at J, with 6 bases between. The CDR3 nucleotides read TGTGCCAGCAGCAGGGGGCAAGAGACCCAGTACTTC. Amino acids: CASSRGQETQYF.

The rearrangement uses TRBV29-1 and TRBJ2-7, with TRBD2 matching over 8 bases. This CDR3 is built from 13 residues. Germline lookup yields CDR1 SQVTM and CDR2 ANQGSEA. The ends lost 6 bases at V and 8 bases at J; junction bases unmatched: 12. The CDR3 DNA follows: TGCAGCGTCCAAGCCCTAGCGGGCCTTAAGCAGTACTTC. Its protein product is CSVQALAGLKQYF.

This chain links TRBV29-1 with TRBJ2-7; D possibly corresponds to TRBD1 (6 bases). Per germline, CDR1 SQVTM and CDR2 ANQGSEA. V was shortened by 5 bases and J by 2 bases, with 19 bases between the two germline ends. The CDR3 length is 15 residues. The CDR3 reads CSVRPGQTPTYEQYF. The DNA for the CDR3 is TGCAGCGTTCGCCCAGGACAGACCCCCACCTACGAGCAGTACTTC.

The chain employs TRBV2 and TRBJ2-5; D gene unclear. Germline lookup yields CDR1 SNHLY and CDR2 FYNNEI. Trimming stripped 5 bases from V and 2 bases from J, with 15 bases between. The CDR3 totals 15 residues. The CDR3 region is CASSPPPTEQETQYF. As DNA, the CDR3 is TGTGCCAGCAGTCCTCCTCCTACCGAACAAGAGACCCAGTACTTC.

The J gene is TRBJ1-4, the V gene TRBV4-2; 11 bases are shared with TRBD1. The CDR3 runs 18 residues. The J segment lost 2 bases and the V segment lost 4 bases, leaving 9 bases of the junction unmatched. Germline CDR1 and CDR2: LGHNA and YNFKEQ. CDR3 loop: CASSRSGGQGVTNEKLFF. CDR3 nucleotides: TGTGCCAGCAGCCGATCGGGGGGACAGGGGGTCACTAATGAAAAACTGTTTTTT.